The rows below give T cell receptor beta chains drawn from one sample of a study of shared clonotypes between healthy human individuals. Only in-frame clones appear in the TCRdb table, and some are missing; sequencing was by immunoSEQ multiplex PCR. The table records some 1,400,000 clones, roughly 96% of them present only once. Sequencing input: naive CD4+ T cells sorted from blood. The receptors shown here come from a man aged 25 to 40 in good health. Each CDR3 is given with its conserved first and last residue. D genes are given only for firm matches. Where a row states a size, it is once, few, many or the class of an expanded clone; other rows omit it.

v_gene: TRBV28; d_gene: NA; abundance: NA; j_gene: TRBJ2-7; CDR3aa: CASSLGGEQYF; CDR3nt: TGTGCCAGCAGTTTGGGGGGCGAGCAGTACTTC
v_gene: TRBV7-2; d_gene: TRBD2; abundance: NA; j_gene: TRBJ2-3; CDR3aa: CASTPRTRPDTQYF; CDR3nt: TGTGCCAGCACCCCCCGGACTAGGCCAGATACGCAGTATTTT
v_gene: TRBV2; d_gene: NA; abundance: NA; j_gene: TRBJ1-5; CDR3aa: CASSARGPGTSNQPQHF; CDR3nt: TGTGCCAGCAGTGCTAGGGGACCCGGGACGAGCAATCAGCCCCAGCATTTT
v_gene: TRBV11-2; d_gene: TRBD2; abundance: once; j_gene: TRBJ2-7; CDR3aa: CASSFYPAGDEQYF; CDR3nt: TGTGCCAGCAGCTTTTATCCAGCGGGGGACGAGCAGTACTTC
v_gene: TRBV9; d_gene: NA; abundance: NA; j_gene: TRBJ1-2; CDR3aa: CASSVGGWQDYGYTF; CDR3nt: TGTGCCAGCAGCGTAGGAGGTTGGCAGGACTATGGCTACACCTTC
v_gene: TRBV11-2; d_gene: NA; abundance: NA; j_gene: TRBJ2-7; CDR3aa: CASSLVSITYEQYF; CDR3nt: TGTGCCAGCAGCTTGGTCAGCATCACCTACGAGCAGTACTTC
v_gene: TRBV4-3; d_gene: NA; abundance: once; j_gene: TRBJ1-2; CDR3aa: CASSHSSRGNYGYTF; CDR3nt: TGCGCCAGCAGCCACTCAAGCCGTGGTAACTATGGCTACACCTTC
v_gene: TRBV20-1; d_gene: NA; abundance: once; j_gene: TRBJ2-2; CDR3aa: CSASRGELFF; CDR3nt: TGCAGTGCTAGTCGCGGGGAGCTGTTTTTT
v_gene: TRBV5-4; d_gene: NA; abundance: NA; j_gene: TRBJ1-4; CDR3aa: CASSPGAANVGEKLFF; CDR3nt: TGTGCCAGCAGCCCGGGGGCCGCGAATGTTGGTGAAAAACTGTTTTTT
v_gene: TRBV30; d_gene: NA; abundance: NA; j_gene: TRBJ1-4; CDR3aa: CAWSFGRNEKLFF; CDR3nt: TGTGCCTGGAGTTTCGGCCGTAATGAAAAACTGTTTTTT
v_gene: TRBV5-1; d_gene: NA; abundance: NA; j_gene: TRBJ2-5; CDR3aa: CASSPGIQETQYF; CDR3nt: TGCGCCAGCAGCCCCGGGATCCAAGAGACCCAGTACTTC
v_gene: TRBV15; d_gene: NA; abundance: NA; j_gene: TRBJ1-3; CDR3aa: CATSSQKSGNTIYF; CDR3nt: TGTGCCACCAGCAGTCAGAAATCTGGAAACACCATATATTTT
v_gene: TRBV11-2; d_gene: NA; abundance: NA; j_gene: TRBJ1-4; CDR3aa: CASSSWTGNEKLFF; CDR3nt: TGTGCCAGCAGCTCGTGGACGGGTAATGAAAAACTGTTTTTT
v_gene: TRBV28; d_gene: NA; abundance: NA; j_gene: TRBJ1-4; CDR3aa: CASSKSGSVGEKLFF; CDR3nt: TGTGCCAGCAGCAAATCAGGGTCAGTTGGTGAAAAACTGTTTTTT
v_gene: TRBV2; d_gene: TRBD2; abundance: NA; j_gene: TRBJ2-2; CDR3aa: CASSLGLAGGKTGELFF; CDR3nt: TGTGCCAGCAGTTTGGGACTAGCGGGAGGAAAAACCGGGGAGCTGTTTTTT
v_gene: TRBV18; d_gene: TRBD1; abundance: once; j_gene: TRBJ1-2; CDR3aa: CASSPGTGVNGYTF; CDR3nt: TGTGCCAGCTCACCGGGGACAGGGGTCAATGGCTACACCTTC
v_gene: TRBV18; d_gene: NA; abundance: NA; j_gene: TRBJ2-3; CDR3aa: CASSPVDTQYF; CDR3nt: TGTGCCAGCTCACCGGTCGATACGCAGTATTTT
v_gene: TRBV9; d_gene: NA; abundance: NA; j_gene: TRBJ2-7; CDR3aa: CASSVIPSYEQYF; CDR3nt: TGTGCCAGCAGCGTGATCCCCTCCTACGAGCAGTACTTC
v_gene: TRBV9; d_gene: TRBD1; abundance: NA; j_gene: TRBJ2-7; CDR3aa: CASSGWTGDEQYF; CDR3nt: TGTGCCAGCAGCGGTTGGACAGGGGACGAGCAGTACTTC